This TCR beta chain was sequenced during a study of cytomegalovirus exposure and HLA in healthy donors. Overall study: Most genotyped donors, 81% of 398, had Caucasian-associated genetic ancestry. Study outcomes and limitations: The study designated roughly 160 TCR beta chains cytomegalovirus-associated.

This clone has just a few counts. The antigen is undetermined. The PCR ran on 60 Vbeta and 13 Jbeta primers. Profiled with immunoSEQ multiplex PCR; TCRdb holds only in-frame clones, not every one. The repertoire holds 55,000 to 80,000 clones, just under 75% seen once, with roughly 5% in the top ten. Germline V gene lookup returns CDR1 MNHEY and CDR2 SMNVEV (reference sequence). This CDR3 has 14 amino acids. V lost 4 bases, J lost 2 bases, and 9 bases lay in between. The specimen was PBMCs. The chain is built from TRBV27 and TRBJ1-5; TRBD1 might be the D (6 bases). This receptor was taken from a woman between 25 and 40 years old in good health and CMV-seronegative. This CDR3 is CASSSPGGNQPQHF. The CDR3 DNA is TGTGCCAGCAGTTCCCCAGGGGGCAATCAGCCCCAGCATTTT.